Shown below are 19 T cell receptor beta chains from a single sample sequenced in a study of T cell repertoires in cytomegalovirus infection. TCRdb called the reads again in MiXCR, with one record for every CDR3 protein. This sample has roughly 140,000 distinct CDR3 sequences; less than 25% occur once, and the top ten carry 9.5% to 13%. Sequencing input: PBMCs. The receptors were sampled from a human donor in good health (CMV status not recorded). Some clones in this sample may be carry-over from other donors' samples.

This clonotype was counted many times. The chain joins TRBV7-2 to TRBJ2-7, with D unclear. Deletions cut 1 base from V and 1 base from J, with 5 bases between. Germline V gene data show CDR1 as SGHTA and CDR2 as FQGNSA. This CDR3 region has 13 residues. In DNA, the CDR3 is TGTGCCAGCAGCTTAGACCTATCCTACGAGCAGTACTTC. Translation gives CASSLDLSYEQYF.

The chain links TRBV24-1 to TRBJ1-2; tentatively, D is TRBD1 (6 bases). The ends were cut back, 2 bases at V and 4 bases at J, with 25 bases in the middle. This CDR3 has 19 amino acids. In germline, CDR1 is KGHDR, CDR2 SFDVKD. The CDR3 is CATSDSNVDPAGVVYGYTF. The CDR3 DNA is TGTGCCACCAGTGATTCGAATGTGGACCCAGCAGGGGTGGTCTATGGCTACACCTTC.

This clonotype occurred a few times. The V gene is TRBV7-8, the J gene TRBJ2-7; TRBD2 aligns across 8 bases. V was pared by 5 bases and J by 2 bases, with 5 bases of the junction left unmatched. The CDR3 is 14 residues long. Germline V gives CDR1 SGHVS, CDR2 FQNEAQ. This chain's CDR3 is CASSAREGTYEQYF. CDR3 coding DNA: TGTGCCAGCAGCGCCCGGGAGGGGACCTACGAGCAGTACTTC.

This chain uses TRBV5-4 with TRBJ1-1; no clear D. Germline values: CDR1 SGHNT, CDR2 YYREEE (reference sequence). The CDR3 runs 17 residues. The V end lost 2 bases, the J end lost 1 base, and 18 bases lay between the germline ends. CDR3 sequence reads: CASSFGGLSPKNTEAFF. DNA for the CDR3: TGTGCCAGCAGCTTTGGCGGGCTCTCCCCGAAGAACACTGAAGCTTTCTTT.

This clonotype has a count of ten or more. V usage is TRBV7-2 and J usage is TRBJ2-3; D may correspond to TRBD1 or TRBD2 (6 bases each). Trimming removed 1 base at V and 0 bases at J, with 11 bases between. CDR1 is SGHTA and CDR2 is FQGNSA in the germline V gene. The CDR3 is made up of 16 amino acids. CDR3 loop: CASSLESGASTDTQYF. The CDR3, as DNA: TGTGCCAGCAGCTTAGAGTCGGGGGCGAGCACAGATACGCAGTATTTT.

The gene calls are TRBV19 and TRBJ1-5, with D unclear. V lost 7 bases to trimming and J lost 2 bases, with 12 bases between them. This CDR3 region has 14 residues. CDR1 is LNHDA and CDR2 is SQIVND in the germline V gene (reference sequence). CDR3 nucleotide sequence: TGTGCCAGTACCTCAAACGGGGGCAATCAGCCCCAGCATTTT. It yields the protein CASTSNGGNQPQHF.

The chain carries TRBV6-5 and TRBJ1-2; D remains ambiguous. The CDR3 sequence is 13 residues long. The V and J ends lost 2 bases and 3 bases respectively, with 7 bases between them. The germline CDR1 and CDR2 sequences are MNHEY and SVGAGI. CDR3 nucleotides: TGTGCCAGCAGTTACGACACTCACTATGGCTACACCTTC. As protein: CASSYDTHYGYTF.

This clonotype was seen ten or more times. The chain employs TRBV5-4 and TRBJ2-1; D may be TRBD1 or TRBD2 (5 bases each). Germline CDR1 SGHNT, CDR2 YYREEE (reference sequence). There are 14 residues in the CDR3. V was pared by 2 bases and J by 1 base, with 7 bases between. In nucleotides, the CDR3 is TGTGCCAGCAGCTTTGGGGGTTCCTACAATGAGCAGTTCTTC. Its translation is CASSFGGSYNEQFF.

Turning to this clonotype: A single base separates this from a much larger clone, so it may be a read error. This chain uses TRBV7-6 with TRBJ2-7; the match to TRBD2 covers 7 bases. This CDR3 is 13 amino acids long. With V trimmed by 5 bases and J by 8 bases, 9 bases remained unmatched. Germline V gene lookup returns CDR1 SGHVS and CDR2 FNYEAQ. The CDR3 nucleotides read TGTGCCAGCAGCAGAGGAGAGGGAGGGAAGCAGTACTTC. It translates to CASSRGEGGKQYF.

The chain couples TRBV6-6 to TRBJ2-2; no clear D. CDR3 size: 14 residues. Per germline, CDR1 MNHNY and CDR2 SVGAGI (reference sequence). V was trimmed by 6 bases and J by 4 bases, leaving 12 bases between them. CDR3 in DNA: TGTGCCAGCAGCCCCACCGGCGGCACCGGGGAGCTGTTTTTT. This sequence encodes CASSPTGGTGELFF.

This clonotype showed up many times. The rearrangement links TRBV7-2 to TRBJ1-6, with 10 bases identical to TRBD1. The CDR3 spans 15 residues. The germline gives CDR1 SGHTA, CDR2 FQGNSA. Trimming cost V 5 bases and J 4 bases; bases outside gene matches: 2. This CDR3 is CASSAGQGYNSPLHF. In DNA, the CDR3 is TGTGCCAGCAGCGCGGGACAGGGGTATAATTCACCCCTCCACTTT.

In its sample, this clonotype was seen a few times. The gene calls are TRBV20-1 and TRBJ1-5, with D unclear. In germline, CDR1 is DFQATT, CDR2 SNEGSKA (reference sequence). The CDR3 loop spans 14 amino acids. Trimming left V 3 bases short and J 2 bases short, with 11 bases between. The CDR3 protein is CSASELQGNQPQHF. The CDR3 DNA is TGCAGTGCTAGTGAACTGCAGGGCAATCAGCCCCAGCATTTT.

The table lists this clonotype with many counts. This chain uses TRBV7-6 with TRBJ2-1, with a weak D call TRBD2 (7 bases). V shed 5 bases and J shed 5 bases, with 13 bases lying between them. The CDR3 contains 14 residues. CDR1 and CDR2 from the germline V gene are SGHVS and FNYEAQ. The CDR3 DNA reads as TGTGCCAGCAGCAACAGGGCGGGGGACAATGAGCAGTTCTTC. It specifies CASSNRAGDNEQFF.

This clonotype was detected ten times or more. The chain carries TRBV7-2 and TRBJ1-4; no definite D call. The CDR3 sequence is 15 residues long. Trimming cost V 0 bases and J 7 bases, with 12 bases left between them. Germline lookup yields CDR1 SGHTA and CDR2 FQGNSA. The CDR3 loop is CASSLAPGYGEKLFF. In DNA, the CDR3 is TGTGCCAGCAGCTTAGCGCCCGGGTATGGTGAAAAACTGTTTTTT.

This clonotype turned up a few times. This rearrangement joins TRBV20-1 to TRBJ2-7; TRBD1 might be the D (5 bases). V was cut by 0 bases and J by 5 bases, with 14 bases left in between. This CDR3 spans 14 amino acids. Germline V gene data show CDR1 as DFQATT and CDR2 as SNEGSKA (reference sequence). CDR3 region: CSARESQRGHEQYF. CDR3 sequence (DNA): TGCAGTGCTAGAGAATCGCAAAGGGGCCACGAGCAGTACTTC.

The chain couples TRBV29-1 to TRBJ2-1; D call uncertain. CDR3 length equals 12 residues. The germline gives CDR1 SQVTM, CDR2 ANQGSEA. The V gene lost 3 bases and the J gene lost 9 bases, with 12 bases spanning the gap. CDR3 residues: CSVDLVWGEQFF. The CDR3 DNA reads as TGCAGCGTTGATCTAGTTTGGGGTGAGCAGTTCTTC.

In DNA, the CDR3 is TGTGCCAGTAGTATACAGGGGAGCACCGGGGAGCTGTTTTTT. Translated, it gives CASSIQGSTGELFF. This chain uses TRBV19 with TRBJ2-2, with a tentative D call TRBD1 (6 bases). The CDR3 runs 14 residues. Germline V gene data show CDR1 as LNHDA and CDR2 as SQIVND (reference sequence). Trimming shortened V by 2 bases and J by 4 bases, and 8 bases separated the two germline ends.

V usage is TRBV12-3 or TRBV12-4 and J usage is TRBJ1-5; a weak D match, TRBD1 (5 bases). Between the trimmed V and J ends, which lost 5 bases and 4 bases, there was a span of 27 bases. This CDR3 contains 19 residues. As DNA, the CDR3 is TGTGCCAGCAGTCAAACGACAGTAACGGGACCGGTAAGTAATCAGCCCCAGCATTTT. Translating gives CASSQTTVTGPVSNQPQHF.

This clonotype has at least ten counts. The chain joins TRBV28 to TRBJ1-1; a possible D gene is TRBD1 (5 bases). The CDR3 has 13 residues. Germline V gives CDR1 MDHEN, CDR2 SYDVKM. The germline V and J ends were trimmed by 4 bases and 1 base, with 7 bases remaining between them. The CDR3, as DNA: TGTGCCAGCAGTTACGGGGCGAACACTGAAGCTTTCTTT. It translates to CASSYGANTEAFF.